The 10 T cell receptor beta chains given below trace back to one sample, sequenced in a study of graft-versus-host responses after intestinal transplantation. What these receptors recognize is not known. TCRdb keeps only in-frame clones here, not all; method: immunoSEQ multiplex PCR. The sample holds under 150,000 clones, approximately 92% seen once. Source: unstimulated CD4+ T cells sorted from spleen or lymph node cells, taken before intestinal transplant. All receptors derive from a human donor who received an intestinal transplant.

This chain joins TRBV19 and TRBJ1-5; D not resolved. From germline, CDR1 is LNHDA and CDR2 SQIVND (reference sequence). The CDR3 totals 12 residues. V lost 3 bases, J lost 11 bases, and 11 bases lay in between. CDR3 bases: TGTGCCAGTAGTATGGAGGGTTCCTCCCAGCATTTT. Protein: CASSMEGSSQHF.

The chain links TRBV10-2 to TRBJ2-5; TRBD2 aligns across 13 bases. With V trimmed by 4 bases and J by 5 bases, 4 bases remained unmatched. Germline assignment: CDR1 WSHSY and CDR2 SAAADI. The CDR3 sequence is 15 residues long. The CDR3 is CASSGTSGSGETQYF. CDR3 coding DNA: TGCGCCAGCAGTGGGACTAGCGGGAGCGGGGAGACCCAGTACTTC.

This sequence joins TRBV25-1 and TRBJ2-4; 14 positions match TRBD2. The germline V gene has CDR1 MGHDK and CDR2 SYGVNS. CDR3 size: 15 residues. The V segment lost 8 bases and the J segment 8 bases; nucleotides outside the gene matches: 8. The CDR3 sequence: CASSGLAGEGYIQYF. The CDR3 DNA is TGTGCCAGCTCGGGACTAGCGGGAGAGGGCTACATTCAGTACTTC.

This chain joins TRBV6-1 and TRBJ2-3; D not certain. This CDR3 spans 14 amino acids. The V and J ends lost 1 base and 2 bases respectively, with 7 bases between them. Germline assignment: CDR1 MNHNS and CDR2 SASEGT. The CDR3 is CASSEVGYTDTQYF. The CDR3 nucleotides are TGTGCCAGCAGTGAAGTAGGATACACAGATACGCAGTATTTT.

This chain joins TRBV28 and TRBJ2-7, with 9 positions matching TRBD1. The CDR3 covers 14 residues. Germline CDR1 and CDR2: MDHEN and SYDVKM. Trimming cost V 7 bases and J 3 bases; bases outside gene matches: 7. The CDR3 sequence is CASTTTGGVYEQYF. The CDR3 nucleotides read TGTGCCAGCACAACGACAGGGGGAGTCTACGAGCAGTACTTC.

This clone occurred once. V usage is TRBV19 and J usage is TRBJ1-1; the D gene is possibly TRBD1 (6 bases). V was pared by 3 bases and J by 11 bases, with 16 bases between. This CDR3 is built from 13 residues. Germline V CDR1 and CDR2: LNHDA, SQIVND (reference sequence). This CDR3 reads CASSMRGAPRAFF. CDR3 in DNA: TGTGCCAGTAGTATGAGGGGGGCGCCTCGGGCTTTCTTT.

The chain links TRBV18 to TRBJ2-7, with TRBD2 matching 11 bases. Germline values: CDR1 KGHSH, CDR2 LQKENI. J was trimmed by 6 bases and V by 4 bases; bases with no gene match: 14. The CDR3 totals 17 residues. CDR3 region: CASSRFDTTSGRGEQYF. CDR3 sequence (DNA): TGTGCCAGCTCACGGTTTGACACTACTAGCGGGAGAGGCGAGCAGTACTTC. Full variable domain (outside the CDR3, taken from reference TRBV18 and TRBJ2-7): NAGVMQNPRHLVRRRGQEARLRCSPMKGHSHVYWYRQLPEEGLKFMVYLQKENIIDESGMPKERFSAEFPKEGPSILRIQQVVRGDSAAYFCASSRFDTTSGRGEQYFGPGTRLTVT.

The chain is built from TRBV18 and TRBJ1-4; D is uncertain. Germline V gives CDR1 KGHSH, CDR2 LQKENI. Trimming took 1 base from V and 4 from J, leaving 10 bases between them. This CDR3 has 15 residues. DNA for the CDR3: TGTGCCAGCTCACCACGATCCGGGATTAATGAAAAACTGTTTTTT. As protein: CASSPRSGINEKLFF.

The chain employs TRBV30 and TRBJ1-1; no reliable D call. Germline V gene sequence: CDR1 GTSNPN, CDR2 SVGIG (reference sequence). The CDR3 has 15 residues. V was clipped by 3 bases and J by 7 bases, with 21 bases between them. The CDR3 nucleotides read TGTGCCTGGAGACCTATTGGCCGAGGCCCTAATGAAGCTTTCTTT. Translated: CAWRPIGRGPNEAFF.

V and J are TRBV30 and TRBJ1-2; no clear D gene. CDR1 is GTSNPN and CDR2 is SVGIG in the germline V gene (reference sequence). Trimming cost V 4 bases and J 2 bases, with 8 bases left between them. The CDR3 runs to 12 residues. In DNA, the CDR3 is TGTGCCTGGAATCCGGGCAACTATGGCTACACCTTC. Protein: CAWNPGNYGYTF.